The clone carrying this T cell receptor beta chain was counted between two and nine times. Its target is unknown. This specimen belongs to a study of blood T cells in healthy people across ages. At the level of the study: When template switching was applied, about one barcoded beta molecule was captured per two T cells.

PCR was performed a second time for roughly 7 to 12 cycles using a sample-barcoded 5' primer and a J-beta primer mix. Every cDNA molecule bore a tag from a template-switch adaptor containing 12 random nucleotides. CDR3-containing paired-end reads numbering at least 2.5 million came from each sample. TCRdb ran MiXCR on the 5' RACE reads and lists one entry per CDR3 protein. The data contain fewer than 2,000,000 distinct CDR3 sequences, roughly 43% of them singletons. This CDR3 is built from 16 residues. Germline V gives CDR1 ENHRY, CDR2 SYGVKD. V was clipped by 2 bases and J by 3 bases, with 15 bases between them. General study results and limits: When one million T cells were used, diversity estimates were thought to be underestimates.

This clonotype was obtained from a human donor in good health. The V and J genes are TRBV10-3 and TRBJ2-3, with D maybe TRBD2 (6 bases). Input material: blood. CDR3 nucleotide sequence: TGTGCCATCAGTGAGGGGGAGGTGGGGTTTACAGATACGCAGTATTTT. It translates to CAISEGEVGFTDTQYF.